The present T cell receptor (beta chain) was sequenced within a study of cytomegalovirus exposure and HLA in healthy donors. Overall study context: Genotyping of more than 300 donors showed that around 81% belonged to the Caucasian-associated ancestry cluster.

Comments on this clone: Its antigen is not identified.

At the time of sampling, donors were nominally healthy, though unrecorded immune exposures were likely. The PCR ran on 60 Vbeta and 13 Jbeta primers. The repertoire was sequenced with immunoSEQ multiplex PCR; TCRdb's copy has only in-frame clones and lacks some. The table lists 100,000 or so clones, approximately 16% of them singletons. Regarding the study as a whole: A later analysis reportedly found that, within productive TCRs, an Asian-associated ancestry cluster had fewer N-insertions than the mean observed across the approximately 700 donors.

The sequenced sample was PBMCs. The origin of this receptor is a female donor in good health and CMV-seronegative.

In DNA form, the CDR3 reads TGTGCCAGCAGCTTTTACAGCTACGAGCAGTACTTC. Residues: CASSFYSYEQYF. The chain is built from TRBV5-6 and TRBJ2-7; D ambiguous. CDR3 size: 12 residues. V was pared by 2 bases and J by 3 bases, with 6 bases between. Germline V gene data show CDR1 as SGHDT and CDR2 as YYEEEE.